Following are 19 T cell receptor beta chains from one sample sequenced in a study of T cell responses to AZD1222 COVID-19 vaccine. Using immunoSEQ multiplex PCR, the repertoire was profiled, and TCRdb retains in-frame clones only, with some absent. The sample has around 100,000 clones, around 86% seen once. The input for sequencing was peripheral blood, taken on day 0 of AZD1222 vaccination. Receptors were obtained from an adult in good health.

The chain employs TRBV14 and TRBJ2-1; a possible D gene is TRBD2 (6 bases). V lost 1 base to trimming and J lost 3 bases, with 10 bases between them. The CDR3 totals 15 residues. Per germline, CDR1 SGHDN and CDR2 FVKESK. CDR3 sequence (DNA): TGTGCCAGCAGCCAAGCTGGAGGGATCTACAATGAGCAGTTCTTC. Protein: CASSQAGGIYNEQFF.

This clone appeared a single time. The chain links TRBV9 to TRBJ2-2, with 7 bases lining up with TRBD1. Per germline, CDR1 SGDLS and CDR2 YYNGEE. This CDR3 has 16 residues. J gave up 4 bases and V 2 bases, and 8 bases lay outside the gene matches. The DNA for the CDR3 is TGTGCCAGCAGCGTGGGGCAACAGGGGTTCACCGGGGAGCTGTTTTTT. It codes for CASSVGQQGFTGELFF.

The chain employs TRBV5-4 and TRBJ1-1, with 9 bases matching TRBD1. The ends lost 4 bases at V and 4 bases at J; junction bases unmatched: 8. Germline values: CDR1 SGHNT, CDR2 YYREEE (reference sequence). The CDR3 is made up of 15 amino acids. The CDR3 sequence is CASSTKQGAGTEAFF. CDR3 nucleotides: TGTGCCAGCAGCACTAAACAGGGGGCTGGCACTGAAGCTTTCTTT.

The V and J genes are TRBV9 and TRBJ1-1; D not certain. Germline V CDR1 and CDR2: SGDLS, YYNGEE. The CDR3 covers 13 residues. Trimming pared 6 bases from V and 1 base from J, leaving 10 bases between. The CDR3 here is CASNPLRNTEAFF. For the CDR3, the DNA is TGTGCCAGCAACCCTTTGAGGAACACTGAAGCTTTCTTT.

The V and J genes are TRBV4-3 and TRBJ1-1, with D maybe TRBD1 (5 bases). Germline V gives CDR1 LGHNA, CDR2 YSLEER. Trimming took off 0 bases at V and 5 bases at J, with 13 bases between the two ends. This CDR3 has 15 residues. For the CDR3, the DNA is TGCGCCAGCAGCCAAGATTCGGGGCTGGTTACTGAAGCTTTCTTT. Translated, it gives CASSQDSGLVTEAFF.

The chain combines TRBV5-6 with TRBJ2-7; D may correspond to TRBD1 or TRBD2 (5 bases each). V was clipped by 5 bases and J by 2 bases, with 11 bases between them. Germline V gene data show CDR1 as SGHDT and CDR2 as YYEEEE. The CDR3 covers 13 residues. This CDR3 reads CASRGQGPYEQYF. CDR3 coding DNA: TGTGCCAGCAGGGGCCAGGGACCCTACGAGCAGTACTTC.

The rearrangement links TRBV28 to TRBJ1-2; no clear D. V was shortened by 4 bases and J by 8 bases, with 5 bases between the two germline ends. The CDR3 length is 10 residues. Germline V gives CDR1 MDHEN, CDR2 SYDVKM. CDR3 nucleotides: TGTGCCAGCAGTTCGAGAGGCTACACCTTC. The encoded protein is CASSSRGYTF.

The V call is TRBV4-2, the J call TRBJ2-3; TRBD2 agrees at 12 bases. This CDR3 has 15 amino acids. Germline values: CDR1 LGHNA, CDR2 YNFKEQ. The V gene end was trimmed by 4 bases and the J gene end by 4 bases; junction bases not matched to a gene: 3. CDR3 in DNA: TGTGCCAGCAGCCCGACTAGCGGGAGCCCAGATACGCAGTATTTT. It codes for CASSPTSGSPDTQYF.

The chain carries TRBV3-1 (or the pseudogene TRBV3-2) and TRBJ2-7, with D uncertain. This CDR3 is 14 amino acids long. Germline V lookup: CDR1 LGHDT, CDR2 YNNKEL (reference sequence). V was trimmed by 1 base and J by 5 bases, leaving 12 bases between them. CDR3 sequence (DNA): TGTGCCAGCAGCCAAGGACAACGTGGCAACGAGCAGTACTTC. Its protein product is CASSQGQRGNEQYF.

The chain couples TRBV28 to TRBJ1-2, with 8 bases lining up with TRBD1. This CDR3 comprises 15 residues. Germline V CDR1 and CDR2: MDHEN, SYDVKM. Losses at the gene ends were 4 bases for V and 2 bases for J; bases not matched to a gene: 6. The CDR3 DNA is TGTGCCAGCAGTTCCATCGGACAGGGAAACTATGGCTACACCTTC. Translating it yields CASSSIGQGNYGYTF.

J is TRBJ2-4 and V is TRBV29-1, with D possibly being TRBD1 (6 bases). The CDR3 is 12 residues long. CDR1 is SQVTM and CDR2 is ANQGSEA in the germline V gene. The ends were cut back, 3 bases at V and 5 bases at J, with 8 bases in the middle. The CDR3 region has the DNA TGCAGCGTTGATGAGGGGGAAAACATTCAGTACTTC. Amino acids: CSVDEGENIQYF.

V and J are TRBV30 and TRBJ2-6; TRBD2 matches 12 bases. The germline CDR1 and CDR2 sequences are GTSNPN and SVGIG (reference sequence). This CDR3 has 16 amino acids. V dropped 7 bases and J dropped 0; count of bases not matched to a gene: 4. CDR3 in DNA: TGTGCCTACGGACTAGCGGGAATCTCTGGGGCCAACGTCCTGACTTTC. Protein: CAYGLAGISGANVLTF.

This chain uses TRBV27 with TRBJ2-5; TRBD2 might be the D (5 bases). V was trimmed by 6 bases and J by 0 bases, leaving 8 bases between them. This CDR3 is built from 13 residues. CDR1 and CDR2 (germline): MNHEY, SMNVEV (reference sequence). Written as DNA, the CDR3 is TGTGCCAGCAGGCGGGTGTACCAAGAGACCCAGTACTTC. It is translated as CASRRVYQETQYF.

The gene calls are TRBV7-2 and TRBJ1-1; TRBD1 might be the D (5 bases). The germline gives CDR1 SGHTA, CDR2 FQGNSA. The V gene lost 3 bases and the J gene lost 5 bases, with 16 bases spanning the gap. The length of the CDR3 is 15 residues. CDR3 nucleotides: TGTGCCAGCAGCTTGGACACGCGTCCTACTACTGAAGCTTTCTTT. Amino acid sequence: CASSLDTRPTTEAFF.

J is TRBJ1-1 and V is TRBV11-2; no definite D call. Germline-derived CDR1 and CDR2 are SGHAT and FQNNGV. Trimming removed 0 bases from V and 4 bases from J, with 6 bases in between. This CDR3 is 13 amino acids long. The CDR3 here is CASSLELSTEAFF. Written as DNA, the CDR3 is TGTGCCAGCAGCTTAGAGTTAAGCACTGAAGCTTTCTTT.

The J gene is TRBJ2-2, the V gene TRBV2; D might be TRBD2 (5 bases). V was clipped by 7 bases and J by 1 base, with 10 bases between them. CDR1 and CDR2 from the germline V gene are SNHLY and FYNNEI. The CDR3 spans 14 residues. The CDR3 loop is CASKVSENTGELFF. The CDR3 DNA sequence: TGTGCCAGCAAGGTTAGCGAGAACACCGGGGAGCTGTTTTTT.

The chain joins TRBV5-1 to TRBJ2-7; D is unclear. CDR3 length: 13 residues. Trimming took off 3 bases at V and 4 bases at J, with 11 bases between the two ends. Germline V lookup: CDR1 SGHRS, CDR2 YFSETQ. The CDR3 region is CASSSTPKYEQYF. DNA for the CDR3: TGCGCCAGCAGCTCGACTCCTAAGTACGAGCAGTACTTC.

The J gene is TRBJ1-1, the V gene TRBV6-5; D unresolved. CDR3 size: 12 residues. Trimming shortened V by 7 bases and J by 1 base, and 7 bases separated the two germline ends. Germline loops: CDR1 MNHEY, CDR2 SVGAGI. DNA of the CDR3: TGTGCCAGCACCGACAAGAACACTGAAGCTTTCTTT. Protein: CASTDKNTEAFF.

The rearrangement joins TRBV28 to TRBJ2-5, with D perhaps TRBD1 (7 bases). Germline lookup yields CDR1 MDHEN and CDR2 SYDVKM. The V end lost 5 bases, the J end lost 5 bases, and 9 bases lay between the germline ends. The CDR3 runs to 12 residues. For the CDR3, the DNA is TGTGCCAGCAGTCAGGGGGGCGAGACCCAGTACTTC. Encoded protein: CASSQGGETQYF.